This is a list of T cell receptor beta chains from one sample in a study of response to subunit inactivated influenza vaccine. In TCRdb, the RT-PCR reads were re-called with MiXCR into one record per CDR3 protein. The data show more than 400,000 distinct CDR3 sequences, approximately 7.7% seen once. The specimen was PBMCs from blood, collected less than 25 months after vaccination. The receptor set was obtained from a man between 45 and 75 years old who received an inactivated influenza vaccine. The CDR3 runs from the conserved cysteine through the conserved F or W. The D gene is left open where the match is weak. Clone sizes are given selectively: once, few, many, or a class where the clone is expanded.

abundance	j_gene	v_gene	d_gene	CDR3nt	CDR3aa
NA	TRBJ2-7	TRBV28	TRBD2	TGTGCCAGCCAAGGGACTAGCACACCGTACTCCTACGAGCAGTACTTC	CASQGTSTPYSYEQYF
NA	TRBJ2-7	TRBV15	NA	TGTGCCACCAGCAGAGATGCCGTGGGTGAGCAGTACTTC	CATSRDAVGEQYF
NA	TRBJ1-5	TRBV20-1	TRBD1	TGCAGTGCCCGCCCCACGGGACAGGGGGGCAATCAGCCCCAGCATTTT	CSARPTGQGGNQPQHF
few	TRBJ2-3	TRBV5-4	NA	TGTGCCAGCAGCTTGAGATCGGTTAGCACAGATACGCAGTATTTT	CASSLRSVSTDTQYF
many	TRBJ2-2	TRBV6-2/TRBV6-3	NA	TGTGCCAGCAGTTACAGGGCGGGGGCCTCGAACACCGGGGAGCTGTTTTTT	CASSYRAGASNTGELFF
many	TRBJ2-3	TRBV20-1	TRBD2	TGCAGTGCTAGGAGCGGGAGAGGCACAGATACGCAGTATTTT	CSARSGRGTDTQYF
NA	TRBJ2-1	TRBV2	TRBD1	TGTGCCAGCAGGACTACAGGGGTCAATGAGCAGTTCTTC	CASRTTGVNEQFF
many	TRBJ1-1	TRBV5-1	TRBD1	TGCGCCAGCAGCTTACAGGGGGCGAGGAACACTGAAGCTTTCTTT	CASSLQGARNTEAFF
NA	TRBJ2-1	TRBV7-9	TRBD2	TGTGCCAGCAGCGAAACCGGACTAGCGGGGGTTAACAATGAGCAGTTCTTC	CASSETGLAGVNNEQFF
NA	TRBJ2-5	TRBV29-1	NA	TGCAGCGTCATCTTAAGGGGCCAAGAGACCCAGTACTTC	CSVILRGQETQYF
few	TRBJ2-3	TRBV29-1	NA	TGCAGCGTTGCCGGGAGAAGGGAAGTAGGCACAGATACGCAGTATTTT	CSVAGRREVGTDTQYF
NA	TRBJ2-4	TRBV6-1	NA	TGTGCCAGCAGTGGACAAGAGCGCAAAAACATTCAGTACTTC	CASSGQERKNIQYF
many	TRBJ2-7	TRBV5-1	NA	TGCGCCAGCAGCGTCACTAGCACCACCTACGAGCAGTACTTC	CASSVTSTTYEQYF
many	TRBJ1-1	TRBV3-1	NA	TGTGCCAGCAGCTTGGGGACGGGGAACACTGAAGCTTTCTTT	CASSLGTGNTEAFF
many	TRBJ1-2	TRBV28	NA	TGTGCCAGCAGCCCGCCTGAGCACTATGGCTACACCTTC	CASSPPEHYGYTF
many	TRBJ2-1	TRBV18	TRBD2	TGTGCCAGCTCACCACCGCTACGTGGGACTAGCGGGAGAGCCAACAATGAGCAGTTCTTC	CASSPPLRGTSGRANNEQFF
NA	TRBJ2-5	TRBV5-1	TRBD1	TGCGCCAGCCTCGGGGGTGGCCGGACAGGGGGCGAGACCCAGTACTTC	CASLGGGRTGGETQYF
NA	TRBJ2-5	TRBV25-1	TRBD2	TGTGCCAGCAGTGGGACTAGCGGAGCTCAAGAGACCCAGTACTTC	CASSGTSGAQETQYF
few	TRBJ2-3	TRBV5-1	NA	TGCGCCAGCAGCTTGGCAGGGTATATCACAGATACGCAGTATTTT	CASSLAGYITDTQYF
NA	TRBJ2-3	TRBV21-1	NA	TGTGCCAGCAGCAAAGGGCTCCCCACAGATACGCAGTATTTT	CASSKGLPTDTQYF